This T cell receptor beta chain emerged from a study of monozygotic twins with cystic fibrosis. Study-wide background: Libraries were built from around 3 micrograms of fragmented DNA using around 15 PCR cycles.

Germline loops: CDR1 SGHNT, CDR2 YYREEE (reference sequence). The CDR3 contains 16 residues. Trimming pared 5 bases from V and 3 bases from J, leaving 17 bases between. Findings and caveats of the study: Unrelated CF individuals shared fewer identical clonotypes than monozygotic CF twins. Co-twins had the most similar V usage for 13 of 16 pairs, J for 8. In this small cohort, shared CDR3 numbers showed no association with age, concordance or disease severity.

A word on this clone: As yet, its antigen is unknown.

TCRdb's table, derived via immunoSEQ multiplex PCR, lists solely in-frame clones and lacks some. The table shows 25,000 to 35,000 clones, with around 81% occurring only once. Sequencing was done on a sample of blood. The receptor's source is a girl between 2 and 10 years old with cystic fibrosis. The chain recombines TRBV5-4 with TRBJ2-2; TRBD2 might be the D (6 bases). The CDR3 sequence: CASRLGTPRDTGELFF. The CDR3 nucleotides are TGTGCCAGCAGACTCGGGACTCCCAGAGACACCGGGGAGCTGTTTTTT. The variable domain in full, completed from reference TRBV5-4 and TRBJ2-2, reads ETGVTQSPTHLIKTRGQQVTLRCSSQSGHNTVSWYQQALGQGPQFIFQYYREEENGRGNFPPRFSGLQFPNYSSELNVNALELDDSALYLCASRLGTPRDTGELFFGEGSRLTVL.